Listed below are T cell receptor beta chains from one sample, sequenced in a study of T-cell memory formation after mild COVID-19. Each CDR3 protein is one row after TCRdb ran MiXCR on the 5' RACE reads. The sample records hundreds of thousands of distinct CDR3 sequences, approximately 19% being singletons. Sequencing was performed on PBMCs or a T cell subset sorted from them (not recorded which). These receptors were collected from a man younger than 35 who had mild COVID-19 (a few samples of this study predate the infection). Cell type and time point are not known. Both conserved end residues are part of each CDR3. The D gene is left open where the match is weak. A row's size may be missing; if present it is once, few, many or a size class.

d_call: -; clone_size: -; j_call: TRBJ1-1; v_call: TRBV5-1; cdr3_aa: CASSFAGPSTEAFF; cdr3_nt: TGCGCCAGCAGCTTCGCGGGGCCGAGCACTGAAGCTTTCTTT
d_call: -; clone_size: few; j_call: TRBJ1-5; v_call: TRBV27; cdr3_aa: CASSFDRTLGQPQHF; cdr3_nt: TGTGCCAGCAGTTTTGATCGTACCCTCGGTCAGCCCCAGCATTTT
d_call: TRBD1; clone_size: -; j_call: TRBJ2-7; v_call: TRBV7-9; cdr3_aa: CASSPRQGEEQYF; cdr3_nt: TGTGCCAGCAGCCCCCGACAGGGGGAAGAGCAGTACTTC
d_call: -; clone_size: -; j_call: TRBJ2-2; v_call: TRBV28; cdr3_aa: CASSKKRSNTGELFF; cdr3_nt: TGTGCCAGCTCGAAGAAAAGGAGTAACACCGGGGAGCTGTTTTTT
d_call: -; clone_size: many; j_call: TRBJ2-3; v_call: TRBV12-3/TRBV12-4; cdr3_aa: CASSLGPDQVKYTQYF; cdr3_nt: TGTGCCAGCAGTTTGGGGCCGGACCAAGTCAAGTATACGCAGTATTTT
d_call: TRBD2; clone_size: -; j_call: TRBJ2-7; v_call: TRBV20-1; cdr3_aa: CSARRGVYEQYF; cdr3_nt: TGCAGTGCTAGGCGGGGGGTCTACGAGCAGTACTTC
d_call: -; clone_size: few; j_call: TRBJ2-2; v_call: TRBV11-2; cdr3_aa: CASGNTPNTGELFF; cdr3_nt: TGTGCCAGCGGAAATACCCCGAACACCGGGGAGCTGTTTTTT
d_call: -; clone_size: -; j_call: TRBJ2-2; v_call: TRBV23-1; cdr3_aa: CASSQSEGPNTGELFF; cdr3_nt: TGCGCCAGCAGTCAATCGGAGGGGCCGAACACCGGGGAGCTGTTTTTT
d_call: TRBD2; clone_size: -; j_call: TRBJ2-1; v_call: TRBV18; cdr3_aa: CASSPTSGHYNEQFF; cdr3_nt: TGTGCCAGCTCACCGACTAGCGGGCACTACAATGAGCAGTTCTTC
d_call: -; clone_size: few; j_call: TRBJ2-3; v_call: TRBV2; cdr3_aa: CASSRTDFRLADTQYF; cdr3_nt: TGTGCCAGCAGCCGGACGGACTTCCGTTTGGCAGATACGCAGTATTTT
d_call: -; clone_size: few; j_call: TRBJ2-7; v_call: TRBV20-1; cdr3_aa: CSARVAGQTLGGEQYF; cdr3_nt: TGCAGTGCTAGAGTTGCGGGGCAAACCCTGGGTGGGGAGCAGTACTTC
d_call: -; clone_size: -; j_call: TRBJ2-1; v_call: TRBV5-1; cdr3_aa: CASSLDRDGEQFF; cdr3_nt: TGCGCCAGCAGCTTGGACCGAGACGGTGAGCAGTTCTTC
d_call: TRBD1; clone_size: -; j_call: TRBJ2-1; v_call: TRBV12-3/TRBV12-4; cdr3_aa: CASSPLPGQGRYEQFF; cdr3_nt: TGTGCCAGCAGCCCACTGCCCGGACAGGGGAGATATGAGCAGTTCTTC
d_call: TRBD1; clone_size: -; j_call: TRBJ1-2; v_call: TRBV7-9; cdr3_aa: CASSSPDRGDGYTF; cdr3_nt: TGTGCCAGCAGCTCCCCGGACAGGGGTGATGGCTACACCTTC
d_call: -; clone_size: -; j_call: TRBJ1-6; v_call: TRBV20-1; cdr3_aa: CSARDVGTDNSPLHF; cdr3_nt: TGCAGTGCTAGAGATGTTGGGACGGATAATTCACCCCTCCACTTT
d_call: -; clone_size: few; j_call: TRBJ2-7; v_call: TRBV6-2/TRBV6-3; cdr3_aa: CASSYSSGGNEQYF; cdr3_nt: TGTGCCAGCAGTTACTCCTCGGGGGGCAACGAGCAGTACTTC
d_call: -; clone_size: few; j_call: TRBJ1-4; v_call: TRBV11-2; cdr3_aa: CASSYYRAPGEKLFF; cdr3_nt: TGTGCCAGCAGCTACTACAGGGCGCCTGGAGAAAAACTGTTTTTT
d_call: -; clone_size: -; j_call: TRBJ1-1; v_call: TRBV5-1; cdr3_aa: CASSLAVRMNTEAFF; cdr3_nt: TGCGCCAGCAGCTTGGCCGTCAGGATGAACACTGAAGCTTTCTTT
d_call: TRBD1; clone_size: few; j_call: TRBJ1-5; v_call: TRBV5-1; cdr3_aa: CASSLTGWDQPQHF; cdr3_nt: TGCGCCAGCAGCCTGACAGGGTGGGACCAGCCCCAGCATTTT
d_call: -; clone_size: -; j_call: TRBJ1-6; v_call: TRBV18; cdr3_aa: CASSPGGDNSPLHF; cdr3_nt: TGTGCCAGCTCACCCGGAGGGGATAATTCACCCCTCCACTTT
d_call: -; clone_size: -; j_call: TRBJ2-3; v_call: TRBV7-3; cdr3_aa: CASSLNSPSTDTQYF; cdr3_nt: TGTGCCAGCAGCTTAAATAGCCCTAGCACAGATACGCAGTATTTT
d_call: -; clone_size: -; j_call: TRBJ1-5; v_call: TRBV2; cdr3_aa: CASSEAPGKGNQPQHF; cdr3_nt: TGTGCCAGCAGTGAAGCTCCGGGGAAGGGGAATCAGCCCCAGCATTTT
d_call: -; clone_size: -; j_call: TRBJ1-1; v_call: TRBV7-3; cdr3_aa: CASSLSWGTEAFF; cdr3_nt: TGTGCCAGCAGCTTAAGTTGGGGGACTGAAGCTTTCTTT
d_call: TRBD1; clone_size: few; j_call: TRBJ1-6; v_call: TRBV7-3; cdr3_aa: CASSSSGTENSPLHF; cdr3_nt: TGTGCCAGCAGCTCGTCCGGGACAGAAAATTCACCCCTCCACTTT
d_call: -; clone_size: few; j_call: TRBJ2-3; v_call: TRBV6-5; cdr3_aa: CASSYQNGLWDTQYF; cdr3_nt: TGTGCCAGCAGCTACCAAAACGGACTATGGGATACGCAGTATTTT
d_call: -; clone_size: -; j_call: TRBJ1-3; v_call: TRBV18; cdr3_aa: CASSPTVSSGNTIYF; cdr3_nt: TGTGCCAGCTCACCGACAGTCTCCTCTGGAAACACCATATATTTT
d_call: TRBD2; clone_size: -; j_call: TRBJ2-3; v_call: TRBV12-3/TRBV12-4; cdr3_aa: CASSSPSGGFTDTQYF; cdr3_nt: TGTGCCAGCAGTTCCCCTAGCGGGGGGTTTACAGATACGCAGTATTTT
d_call: TRBD1; clone_size: few; j_call: TRBJ1-1; v_call: TRBV14; cdr3_aa: CASSQDGFRRGLGGDTEAFF; cdr3_nt: TGTGCCAGCAGCCAAGACGGATTTCGCAGGGGGCTGGGTGGGGACACTGAAGCTTTCTTT
d_call: -; clone_size: -; j_call: TRBJ1-1; v_call: TRBV29-1; cdr3_aa: CSVDDSGGFEAFF; cdr3_nt: TGCAGCGTTGACGACAGCGGGGGGTTTGAAGCTTTCTTT
d_call: TRBD1; clone_size: few; j_call: TRBJ1-1; v_call: TRBV5-1; cdr3_aa: CASSVDRAGTEAFF; cdr3_nt: TGCGCCAGCAGCGTGGACAGGGCGGGCACTGAAGCTTTCTTT
d_call: -; clone_size: -; j_call: TRBJ2-3; v_call: TRBV7-2; cdr3_aa: CASRWGVADTQYF; cdr3_nt: TGTGCCAGCAGATGGGGGGTGGCAGATACGCAGTATTTT
d_call: -; clone_size: few; j_call: TRBJ2-7; v_call: TRBV12-3/TRBV12-4; cdr3_aa: CASSFADSYSYEQYF; cdr3_nt: TGTGCCAGCAGTTTTGCAGATTCCTACTCCTACGAGCAGTACTTC
d_call: TRBD2; clone_size: many; j_call: TRBJ2-3; v_call: TRBV20-1; cdr3_aa: CSAIGLAEHTDTQYF; cdr3_nt: TGCAGTGCTATCGGGCTAGCGGAACACACAGATACGCAGTATTTT
d_call: -; clone_size: -; j_call: TRBJ2-1; v_call: TRBV9; cdr3_aa: CASSVGGGAAYNEQFF; cdr3_nt: TGTGCCAGCAGCGTAGGAGGGGGGGCGGCTTACAATGAGCAGTTCTTC
d_call: -; clone_size: -; j_call: TRBJ1-5; v_call: TRBV21-1; cdr3_aa: CASIFGQAAYSNQPQHF; cdr3_nt: TGTGCCAGCATTTTTGGACAGGCGGCTTATAGCAATCAGCCCCAGCATTTT
d_call: -; clone_size: -; j_call: TRBJ2-3; v_call: TRBV20-1; cdr3_aa: CSAGGLYTDTQYF; cdr3_nt: TGCAGTGCTGGGGGACTCTACACAGATACGCAGTATTTT
d_call: -; clone_size: many; j_call: TRBJ2-5; v_call: TRBV7-2; cdr3_aa: CASSIQGGETQYF; cdr3_nt: TGTGCCAGCAGCATACAGGGTGGAGAGACCCAGTACTTC
d_call: TRBD2; clone_size: many; j_call: TRBJ2-1; v_call: TRBV7-3; cdr3_aa: CASSLTSGGINEQFF; cdr3_nt: TGTGCCAGCAGCTTAACCAGCGGGGGGATAAATGAGCAGTTCTTC
d_call: -; clone_size: few; j_call: TRBJ1-1; v_call: TRBV6-2/TRBV6-3; cdr3_aa: CASRRGDTEAFF; cdr3_nt: TGTGCCAGCAGGAGGGGTGACACTGAAGCTTTCTTT
d_call: -; clone_size: -; j_call: TRBJ1-4; v_call: TRBV2; cdr3_aa: CASSDSWLATNEKLFF; cdr3_nt: TGTGCCAGCAGTGATAGTTGGCTGGCAACTAATGAAAAACTGTTTTTT
d_call: -; clone_size: -; j_call: TRBJ1-1; v_call: TRBV4-2; cdr3_aa: CASSQSAGGVNTEAFF; cdr3_nt: TGTGCCAGCAGCCAGTCGGCCGGGGGGGTGAACACTGAAGCTTTCTTT
d_call: -; clone_size: few; j_call: TRBJ2-3; v_call: TRBV7-9; cdr3_aa: CASSLYGDTDTQYF; cdr3_nt: TGTGCCAGCAGCTTATACGGGGACACAGATACGCAGTATTTT
d_call: TRBD1; clone_size: many; j_call: TRBJ1-2; v_call: TRBV5-6; cdr3_aa: CASSLGRGRVNGYTF; cdr3_nt: TGTGCCAGCAGCTTGGGCAGGGGGCGAGTTAATGGCTACACCTTC
d_call: -; clone_size: -; j_call: TRBJ2-1; v_call: TRBV6-6; cdr3_aa: CASIYTGTAGNEQFF; cdr3_nt: TGTGCCAGCATCTATACCGGGACCGCCGGCAATGAGCAGTTCTTC
d_call: -; clone_size: few; j_call: TRBJ2-5; v_call: TRBV5-5; cdr3_aa: CASSVGGAETQYF; cdr3_nt: TGTGCCAGCAGCGTCGGTGGGGCGGAGACCCAGTACTTC
d_call: -; clone_size: -; j_call: TRBJ1-6; v_call: TRBV3-1; cdr3_aa: CASSQGSGANSPLHF; cdr3_nt: TGTGCCAGCAGCCAAGGTTCAGGGGCGAATTCACCCCTCCACTTT
d_call: TRBD1; clone_size: few; j_call: TRBJ2-3; v_call: TRBV12-3/TRBV12-4; cdr3_aa: CASSSTDRGVTDTQYF; cdr3_nt: TGTGCCAGCAGCTCTACCGACAGGGGAGTCACAGATACGCAGTATTTT
d_call: -; clone_size: -; j_call: TRBJ2-1; v_call: TRBV11-2; cdr3_aa: CASSFDNEQFF; cdr3_nt: TGTGCCAGCAGCTTCGACAATGAGCAGTTCTTC
d_call: -; clone_size: -; j_call: TRBJ2-5; v_call: TRBV29-1; cdr3_aa: CSVIDRETQYF; cdr3_nt: TGCAGCGTCATCGACCGGGAGACCCAGTACTTC
d_call: TRBD2; clone_size: few; j_call: TRBJ2-4; v_call: TRBV6-2/TRBV6-3; cdr3_aa: CASRPRGTSGIAKNIQYF; cdr3_nt: TGTGCCAGCAGACCGCGCGGGACTAGCGGTATAGCCAAAAACATTCAGTACTTC
d_call: -; clone_size: -; j_call: TRBJ1-1; v_call: TRBV13; cdr3_aa: CASSLIRRPEAFF; cdr3_nt: TGTGCCAGCAGCTTAATAAGGAGGCCTGAAGCTTTCTTT
d_call: TRBD1; clone_size: -; j_call: TRBJ2-7; v_call: TRBV5-1; cdr3_aa: CASSLVAGGRYEQYF; cdr3_nt: TGCGCCAGCAGCTTGGTGGCAGGGGGAAGATACGAGCAGTACTTC
d_call: TRBD1; clone_size: -; j_call: TRBJ2-7; v_call: TRBV9; cdr3_aa: CASSPRGQSYEQYF; cdr3_nt: TGTGCCAGCAGCCCCCGGGGACAGTCTTACGAGCAGTACTTC
d_call: TRBD1; clone_size: many; j_call: TRBJ2-5; v_call: TRBV10-3; cdr3_aa: CATRQGQETQYF; cdr3_nt: TGTGCCACAAGACAGGGGCAAGAGACCCAGTACTTC
d_call: -; clone_size: -; j_call: TRBJ2-7; v_call: TRBV12-3/TRBV12-4; cdr3_aa: CATTSGGPLEQYF; cdr3_nt: TGTGCCACAACCTCCGGGGGGCCCCTCGAGCAGTACTTC
d_call: TRBD1; clone_size: -; j_call: TRBJ2-7; v_call: TRBV19; cdr3_aa: CASGNRGYEQYF; cdr3_nt: TGTGCCAGTGGAAACAGGGGCTACGAGCAGTACTTC
d_call: -; clone_size: few; j_call: TRBJ2-5; v_call: TRBV12-3/TRBV12-4; cdr3_aa: CASSLIASQETQYF; cdr3_nt: TGTGCCAGCAGTTTGATAGCCAGCCAAGAGACCCAGTACTTC